This T cell receptor (beta chain) appears in the sequencing data of a study of blood T cells in healthy people across ages. A second roughly 6 to 12 cycle PCR used barcoded and J-beta primers. TCRdb independently ran MiXCR on the 5' RACE reads; one entry per CDR3 protein. The sample carries about 800,000 distinct CDR3 sequences, around a quarter recorded once. Germline V gene sequence: CDR1 SGHTA, CDR2 FQGNSA. V was clipped by 8 bases and J by 3 bases, with 16 bases between them. CDR3 length equals 14 residues. PBMCs, at least 7 million per sample, were isolated. Separately, the same data were catalogued under a study of T cells of mothers and their children. As that report states: Each mother yielded more than 9 million TCR beta CDR3 reads. Each child yielded about 3 million reads. Mother-child pairs who were related displayed a slightly higher overlap than unrelated pairs, a difference that was non-significant.

This chain connects TRBV7-2 to TRBJ2-5; weak D call: TRBD1 (5 bases). This receptor was obtained from a boy younger than 18 in good health. Material: blood. The CDR3 spells CASGVGAREETQYF. The CDR3 bases are TGTGCCAGCGGCGTAGGAGCCAGGGAAGAGACCCAGTACTTC.